The 6 T cell receptor beta chains reported below all come from one sample, sequenced in a study of B cell selection in AIRE deficiency. TCRdb's table, derived via immunoSEQ multiplex PCR, lists solely in-frame clones and lacks some. This table has roughly 23,000 clones, approximately 96% appearing once. CD4+CD127+ cells were sorted as the conventional CD4 T cells. Sequencing used CD4+CD127+ conventional T cells sorted from PBMCs. These receptors were taken from a human donor in good health.

A single count supports this clone. This chain connects TRBV7-2 to TRBJ2-7, with 7 bases identical to TRBD1. The CDR3 spans 14 residues. Germline CDR1 reads SGHTA; CDR2 reads FQGNSA. The junction had 4 bases not matched to a gene; V was cut back by 5 bases and J by 0 bases. The CDR3 reads CASSKRDSSYEQYF. CDR3 in DNA: TGTGCCAGCAGCAAACGGGACAGCTCCTACGAGCAGTACTTC.

The chain links TRBV15 to TRBJ1-5, with TRBD1 identical over 9 bases. The CDR3 has 17 residues. V lost 3 bases to trimming and J lost 4 bases; unmatched junction nucleotides: 10. Germline values: CDR1 LNHNV, CDR2 YYDKDF (reference sequence). Here the CDR3 reads CATSRKRDRVSNQPQHF. The DNA of the CDR3 is TGTGCCACCAGCAGGAAGAGGGACAGGGTCTCGAATCAGCCCCAGCATTTT.

This clone was seen more than once but under ten times. This chain uses TRBV6-5 with TRBJ2-7; D might be TRBD2 (5 bases). Between the trimmed V and J ends, which lost 4 bases and 9 bases, there was a span of 25 bases. This CDR3 has 16 residues. CDR1 is MNHEY and CDR2 is SVGAGI in the germline V gene. The CDR3 is CASSFQDCVRFLGQYF. The CDR3 DNA follows: TGTGCCAGCAGTTTCCAGGACTGCGTACGGTTCCTCGGGCAGTACTTC.

This chain uses TRBV5-1 with TRBJ1-6, with D maybe TRBD1 (6 bases). V lost 0 bases, J lost 7 bases, and 11 bases lay in between. Germline V gene sequence: CDR1 SGHRS, CDR2 YFSETQ. The CDR3 sequence is 15 residues long. The CDR3 sequence: CASSLVAGANSPLHF. The DNA for the CDR3 is TGCGCCAGCAGCTTGGTCGCAGGGGCGAATTCACCCCTCCACTTT.

V usage is TRBV15 and J usage is TRBJ2-1, with 9 bases identical to TRBD1. With V trimmed by 5 bases and J by 3 bases, 8 bases remained unmatched. The CDR3 sequence is 16 residues long. Looked up from germline, CDR1 is LNHNV and CDR2 is YYDKDF (reference sequence). The CDR3 here is CATSGNRDRVYNEQFF. CDR3 in DNA: TGTGCCACCAGCGGTAACCGGGACAGGGTCTACAATGAGCAGTTCTTC. The full variable domain, its missing parts supplied by reference TRBV15 and TRBJ2-1, is DAMVIQNPRYQVTQFGKPVTLSCSQTLNHNVMYWYQQKSSQAPKLLFHYYDKDFNNEADTPDNFQSRRPNTSFCFLDIRSPGLGDTAMYLCATSGNRDRVYNEQFFGPGTRLTVL.

The rearrangement uses TRBV15 and TRBJ1-2; D gene uncertain. CDR1 LNHNV and CDR2 YYDKDF come from the germline V gene (reference sequence). The CDR3 runs to 15 residues. Trimming took 0 bases from V and 2 from J, leaving 10 bases between them. The CDR3 DNA sequence: TGTGCCACCAGCAGAGATTTCGATAGAAACTATGGCTACACCTTC. This codes for CATSRDFDRNYGYTF.